These T cell receptor beta chains were read from a single sample in a study of control samples from healthy donors and cancer patients. Data came from immunoSEQ multiplex PCR; TCRdb stores just in-frame clones and leaves some out. This sample has about 50,000 clones, with 85% to 95% found just once. The specimen was blood. The receptors here all came from a man aged 30 to 45 in good health. CDR3s include the opening cysteine and the closing phenylalanine or tryptophan. D genes are given only for firm matches. Expanded clones are given a class, and other clones once, few, many or no size at all.

v_call	d_call	clone_size	j_call	cdr3_aa	cdr3_nt
TRBV6-4	TRBD1	.	TRBJ1-6	CASSGQGGNSPLHF	TGTGCCAGCAGTGGTCAGGGGGGTAATTCACCCCTCCACTTT
TRBV19	TRBD2	.	TRBJ2-1	CASSITSGGSNEQFF	TGTGCCAGTAGTATAACATCGGGGGGGAGCAATGAGCAGTTCTTC
TRBV4-3	.	.	TRBJ1-2	CASSPAFGQDDFYTF	TGCGCCAGCAGCCCAGCCTTTGGGCAGGACGATTTCTACACCTTC
TRBV7-9	TRBD1	.	TRBJ2-7	CASSQSLTGQYEQYF	TGTGCCAGCAGCCAGAGCTTGACAGGGCAGTACGAGCAGTACTTC
TRBV5-1	TRBD2	.	TRBJ2-3	CASSSGLAGTDTQYF	TGCGCCAGCAGCTCCGGACTAGCGGGCACAGATACGCAGTATTTT
TRBV12-3/TRBV12-4	.	.	TRBJ1-1	CASSFSQRTEAFF	TGTGCCAGCAGTTTCTCCCAGAGGACTGAAGCTTTCTTT
TRBV2	.	.	TRBJ2-2	CASTGGLVGELFF	TGTGCCAGCACAGGGGGGTTGGTCGGGGAGCTGTTTTTT
TRBV2	TRBD1	.	TRBJ2-1	CASVRDRDNEQFF	TGTGCCAGCGTGAGAGACAGGGACAATGAGCAGTTCTTC
TRBV7-3	.	.	TRBJ1-4	CASSLGTATNEKLFF	TGTGCCAGCAGCTTAGGCACAGCAACTAATGAAAAACTGTTTTTT
TRBV6-4	TRBD1	.	TRBJ1-5	CAIPWRAGGIGNQPQHF	TGTGCCATCCCCTGGAGGGCAGGGGGTATTGGCAATCAGCCCCAGCATTTT
TRBV30	.	once	TRBJ2-7	CAWSVQEGLEQYF	TGTGCCTGGAGTGTACAGGAGGGGCTCGAGCAGTACTTC
TRBV10-1	.	.	TRBJ2-5	CASSESTHKGLETQYF	TGCGCCAGCAGTGAGTCGACCCACAAGGGTTTAGAGACCCAGTACTTC
TRBV4-1	.	.	TRBJ2-1	CASSQKSSPYNEQFF	TGCGCCAGCAGCCAAAAGAGCAGCCCCTACAATGAGCAGTTCTTC
TRBV5-4	.	.	TRBJ2-3	CASSPRDTDTQYF	TGTGCCAGCAGCCCTCGGGACACAGATACGCAGTATTTT
TRBV14	.	once	TRBJ1-6	CASSQDRWGTPLHF	TGTGCCAGCAGCCAAGATCGGTGGGGGACACCCCTCCACTTT
TRBV19	.	.	TRBJ1-2	CASSIPTGNYGYTF	TGTGCCAGTAGTATTCCCACAGGGAACTATGGCTACACCTTC
TRBV5-6	.	few	TRBJ2-4	CASSVGESGNIQYF	TGTGCCAGCAGTGTGGGGGAGTCGGGAAACATTCAGTACTTC
TRBV5-6	.	.	TRBJ2-5	CASSLVGVSETQYF	TGTGCCAGCAGCTTGGTGGGGGTCTCCGAGACCCAGTACTTC
TRBV15	TRBD1	.	TRBJ2-7	CATSRGGQGALDPYF	TGTGCCACCAGCAGAGGGGGACAGGGGGCGCTGGATCCGTACTTC
TRBV13	.	.	TRBJ2-1	CASSLLAGEQFF	TGTGCCAGCAGTCTCCTGGCGGGTGAGCAGTTCTTC
TRBV5-1	TRBD1	.	TRBJ2-1	CASSAGTGIYNEQFF	TGCGCCAGCAGCGCCGGGACAGGCATATACAATGAGCAGTTCTTC
TRBV13	TRBD1	.	TRBJ1-1	CASSPQGREAFF	TGTGCCAGCAGCCCACAGGGGCGTGAAGCTTTCTTT
TRBV5-5	TRBD2	.	TRBJ2-7	CASSLEGGGRATYEQYF	TGTGCCAGCAGCTTGGAGGGGGGCGGGAGGGCCACCTACGAGCAGTACTTC
TRBV24-1	TRBD1	.	TRBJ1-1	CATSQGTANTEAFF	TGTGCCACCAGTCAAGGGACAGCGAACACTGAAGCTTTCTTT
TRBV7-2	TRBD2	.	TRBJ2-7	CASSLASGDLYEQYF	TGTGCCAGCAGCTTAGCTAGCGGGGATCTCTACGAGCAGTACTTC
TRBV5-1	TRBD1	.	TRBJ2-5	CASSGTGFSETQYF	TGCGCCAGCAGTGGGACAGGGTTTTCGGAGACCCAGTACTTC